This TCR beta chain was sequenced during a study of molecular identifiers for immune sequencing clone quantification. TCRdb reanalysed the PCR reads using MiXCR and keeps one entry per CDR3 protein. The table records 600,000 to 650,000 distinct CDR3 sequences, 20% of them present only once. This clonotype was seen repeatedly, ten times or more. Germline V gives CDR1 WSHSY, CDR2 SAAADI. The CDR3 consists of 14 residues. V gave up 6 bases and J gave up 7 bases; unmatched junction bases: 6. The genes are TRBV10-2 and TRBJ1-6, with 7 bases that match TRBD1. The sample was naive CD8+ T cells from blood, with Jurkat cell RNA spiked in. Specified subset: FACS-sorted CD8+CD4-CCR7+CD45RA+ naive T cells. The clonotype originates from a human donor in good health. Some libraries in this study had Jurkat cell RNA spiked in. For the CDR3, the DNA is TGCGCCAGCAGGGACCGGGACAGAAATTCACCCCTCCACTTT. As protein: CASRDRDRNSPLHF.